Presented here are 24 T cell receptor beta chains from one specimen sequenced in a study of T-cell reconstitution after alpha-beta-depleted transplantation in children. The library targeted TCRbeta and was prepared with unique molecular identifiers. One entry per CDR3 protein, called by TCRdb with MiXCR from the PCR reads. The sample has some 600,000 distinct CDR3 sequences, roughly 13% seen once; the top ten hold around 2.2%. The source was PBMCs, mostly from graft donor cells, collected 360 days after TCRalphabeta/CD19-depleted stem cell transplant. The source of these receptors is a male patient between 5 and 17 years old who had a stem cell transplant for acute myeloid leukemia, so the T cells may come from the graft donor.

The sample holds many counts of this clonotype. The genes are TRBV12-3 or TRBV12-4 and TRBJ2-1, with 11 bases aligning to TRBD2. The CDR3 totals 20 residues. V dropped 2 bases and J dropped 0; count of bases not matched to a gene: 12. CDR3 nucleotide sequence: TGTGCCAGCAGTTTAACCGGGACTAGCGGATCTACGTACTCCTACAATGAGCAGTTCTTC. This codes for CASSLTGTSGSTYSYNEQFF.

The table lists this clonotype with a few counts. V is TRBV28 and J is TRBJ2-7; D is unclear. From germline, CDR1 is MDHEN and CDR2 SYDVKM. This CDR3 is built from 12 residues. The V end lost 2 bases, the J end lost 6 bases, and 8 bases lay between the germline ends. Written as DNA, the CDR3 is TGTGCCAGCAGTTTAGACATTCGCGAGCAGTACTTC. It translates to CASSLDIREQYF.

Here the CDR3 DNA reads TGCGCCAGCAGCCGGGACCTAGGGGTGTACGAGCAGTACTTC. Translated, it gives CASSRDLGVYEQYF. The chain couples TRBV4-3 to TRBJ2-7, with D perhaps assigned TRBD1 or TRBD2 (5 bases each). The length of the CDR3 is 14 residues. CDR1 and CDR2 (germline): LGHNA, YSLEER. V lost 4 bases and J 4 bases, leaving 14 bases between the germline ends.

The chain carries TRBV6-4 and TRBJ2-1, with D perhaps TRBD2 (5 bases). Germline CDR1 is MRHNA and CDR2 is SNTAGT. The CDR3 loop spans 15 amino acids. The V gene lost 6 bases and the J gene lost 0 bases, with 12 bases spanning the gap. In nucleotides, the CDR3 is TGTGCCAGCAGAATGAGCGACTACTCCTACAATGAGCAGTTCTTC. This sequence encodes CASRMSDYSYNEQFF.

This clonotype came up a few times. V and J are TRBV5-1 and TRBJ2-7; possibly TRBD2 for D (5 bases). The CDR3 runs to 13 residues. V lost 3 bases and J 2 bases, leaving 9 bases between the germline ends. The germline V gene has CDR1 SGHRS and CDR2 YFSETQ. The CDR3 DNA follows: TGCGCCAGCAGCTCTCGAGGGACCTACGAGCAGTACTTC. Encoded protein: CASSSRGTYEQYF.

This clonotype was seen many times. The chain couples TRBV5-1 to TRBJ2-1; D unresolved. The CDR3 has 12 amino acids. Germline CDR1 and CDR2: SGHRS and YFSETQ. The V end lost 5 bases, the J end lost 6 bases, and 9 bases lay between the germline ends. The CDR3 region has the DNA TGCGCCAGCAGGGGCCCCCCCAATGAGCAGTTCTTC. Amino acids: CASRGPPNEQFF.

This clonotype has a handful of counts. This chain uses TRBV20-1 with TRBJ1-5; D gene ambiguous. The V and J ends lost 0 bases and 0 bases respectively, with 12 bases between them. Per germline, CDR1 DFQATT and CDR2 SNEGSKA (reference sequence). CDR3 length: 16 amino acids. DNA for the CDR3: TGCAGTGCTAGAGATTCTCGAGGGTTTAGCAATCAGCCCCAGCATTTT. This encodes CSARDSRGFSNQPQHF.

This clonotype was seen a handful of times. V is TRBV7-2 and J is TRBJ2-7; 8 bases fit TRBD1. The CDR3 is made up of 15 amino acids. The V and J ends lost 4 bases and 1 base, in that order; junction bases with no gene match: 6. CDR1 is SGHTA and CDR2 is FQGNSA in the germline V gene. Here the CDR3 reads CASSSWTGMSYEQYF. CDR3 nucleotides: TGTGCCAGCAGCTCGTGGACAGGGATGTCCTACGAGCAGTACTTC.

The rearrangement joins TRBV11-1 to TRBJ2-1; 13 positions agree with TRBD2. With 6 bases clipped from V and 0 bases from J, the junction kept 14 bases outside the gene matches. In germline, CDR1 is SGHAT, CDR2 FQDESV (reference sequence). The CDR3 has 20 residues. Here the CDR3 DNA reads TGTGCCAGCAGTAATCTGACGGGACTAGCGGGATGGCGCTCCTACAATGAGCAGTTCTTC. Protein sequence: CASSNLTGLAGWRSYNEQFF.

The V call is TRBV10-3, the J call TRBJ2-5; D perhaps matches TRBD2 (6 bases). Per germline, CDR1 ENHRY and CDR2 SYGVKD. Deletions cut 10 bases from V and 2 bases from J, with 17 bases between. This CDR3 is 14 amino acids long. CDR3 protein: CATRDWMNQETQYF. In DNA form, the CDR3 reads TGTGCCACCCGGGACTGGATGAATCAAGAGACCCAGTACTTC.

This clonotype was found many times. The chain joins TRBV29-1 to TRBJ2-5; D ambiguous. V dropped 1 base and J dropped 4 bases, with 10 bases sitting between them. CDR1 and CDR2 from the germline V gene are SQVTM and ANQGSEA. CDR3 length: 13 amino acids. The CDR3 loop reads CSVEARLSETQYF. CDR3 sequence (DNA): TGCAGCGTTGAAGCCAGGCTGTCAGAGACCCAGTACTTC.

This chain's CDR3 is CASSLTGLDETQYF. The CDR3 bases are TGTGCCAGCAGCCTTACCGGACTAGACGAGACCCAGTACTTC. The rearrangement links TRBV12-3 or TRBV12-4 to TRBJ2-5; 7 bases line up with TRBD2. The J segment lost 5 bases and the V segment lost 6 bases, leaving 9 bases of the junction unmatched. The length of the CDR3 is 14 residues.

The rearrangement joins TRBV20-1 to TRBJ2-7; D is perhaps TRBD2 (6 bases). The germline V and J ends were trimmed by 6 bases and 0 bases, with 21 bases remaining between them. Per the germline V gene, CDR1 is DFQATT and CDR2 is SNEGSKA (reference sequence). The length of the CDR3 is 16 residues. The CDR3 bases are TGCAGTGCGCCCTTTCCGAGTGGGGGGTACTCCTACGAGCAGTACTTC. It translates to CSAPFPSGGYSYEQYF.

The V gene is TRBV29-1, the J gene TRBJ2-3; perhaps TRBD1 as D (6 bases). Germline loops: CDR1 SQVTM, CDR2 ANQGSEA. Trimming stripped 6 bases from V and 7 bases from J, with 23 bases between. The CDR3 spans 15 residues. The CDR3 is CSVAIRDKWGYTQYF. In nucleotides, the CDR3 is TGCAGCGTGGCCATCCGGGACAAATGGGGCTATACGCAGTATTTT.

The J gene is TRBJ2-1, the V gene TRBV29-1, with 7 bases aligning to TRBD2. With 7 bases clipped from V and 9 bases from J, the junction kept 15 bases outside the gene matches. Germline-derived CDR1 and CDR2 are SQVTM and ANQGSEA. This CDR3 comprises 14 residues. The CDR3 DNA sequence: TGCAGCGCAGTAAGCGGGGTGGAACCCTTTGAGCAGTTCTTC. It is translated as CSAVSGVEPFEQFF.

This clonotype was recorded at least ten times. This sequence joins TRBV7-2 and TRBJ1-3; D is ambiguous. The germline V gene encodes CDR1 SGHTA and CDR2 FQGNSA. The ends were cut back, 3 bases at V and 0 bases at J, with 12 bases in the middle. The CDR3 length is 16 residues. The CDR3 spells CASSFFGRISGNTIYF. The CDR3 DNA follows: TGTGCCAGCAGCTTCTTCGGACGTATCTCTGGAAACACCATATATTTT.

This rearrangement joins TRBV6-5 to TRBJ2-1; perhaps TRBD2 as D (5 bases). Germline assignment: CDR1 MNHEY and CDR2 SVGAGI. This CDR3 is built from 15 residues. V gave up 2 bases and J gave up 0 bases, with 8 bases separating them. CDR3 sequence reads: CASSYEGSSYNEQFF. The CDR3 bases are TGTGCCAGCAGTTACGAGGGAAGCTCCTACAATGAGCAGTTCTTC.

Ten or more counts support this clonotype. The rearrangement links TRBV5-6 to TRBJ2-7; TRBD1 matches at 8 bases. This CDR3 has 14 residues. The V and J ends lost 4 bases and 0 bases, in that order; junction bases with no gene match: 3. Germline CDR1 and CDR2: SGHDT and YYEEEE. The CDR3 DNA is TGTGCCAGCAGCACAGGACAGGGCTCCTACGAGCAGTACTTC. This encodes CASSTGQGSYEQYF.

This clonotype was detected only a few times. The chain recombines TRBV28 with TRBJ2-5, with D perhaps TRBD1 or TRBD2 (5 bases each). The germline V gene encodes CDR1 MDHEN and CDR2 SYDVKM. The CDR3 is 14 amino acids. Trimming took off 1 base at V and 5 bases at J, with 11 bases between the two ends. This CDR3 reads CASSLLGTWETQYF. The DNA for the CDR3 is TGTGCCAGCAGTTTATTAGGGACGTGGGAGACCCAGTACTTC.

This clonotype was counted many times. CDR3 DNA: TGTGCCAGCAGATCGACTAGCGGGAGGCTAGATACGCAGTATTTT. Translation gives CASRSTSGRLDTQYF. The chain has TRBV6-2 or TRBV6-3 and TRBJ2-3; 13 positions agree with TRBD2. The CDR3 has 15 amino acids. CDR1 and CDR2 (germline): MNHEY, SVGEGT. J gave up 5 bases and V 6 bases, and 5 bases lay outside the gene matches.

The chain uses TRBV10-3 and TRBJ2-1, with D perhaps given as TRBD1 or TRBD2 (5 bases each). V was clipped by 2 bases and J by 0 bases, with 11 bases between them. Germline CDR1 is ENHRY and CDR2 is SYGVKD. CDR3 length: 16 residues. For the CDR3, the DNA is TGTGCCATCAGTGAGGCGGACGGGACCTCCTACAATGAGCAGTTCTTC. Translated, it gives CAISEADGTSYNEQFF.

This clonotype was seen many times. This chain connects TRBV18 to TRBJ2-7; D unclear. The CDR3 contains 14 residues. V was trimmed by 2 bases and J by 2 bases, leaving 10 bases between them. The V gene's germline CDR1 is KGHSH and CDR2 LQKENI. The chain's CDR3 is CASSPSLTAYEQYF. CDR3 bases: TGTGCCAGCTCACCAAGTCTGACGGCCTACGAGCAGTACTTC.

In this sample, this clonotype turned up a few times. This rearrangement joins TRBV5-5 to TRBJ1-4; D unresolved. The CDR3 extends over 15 amino acids. V was shortened by 4 bases and J by 6 bases, with 16 bases between the two germline ends. Germline CDR1 is SGHKS and CDR2 is YYEKEE (reference sequence). The CDR3 here is CASSIRAFRDEKLFF. As DNA, the CDR3 is TGTGCCAGCAGCATCCGGGCCTTCCGGGATGAAAAACTGTTTTTT. The whole variable domain, filled in from reference TRBV5-5 and TRBJ1-4, reads DAGVTQSPTHLIKTRGQQVTLRCSPISGHKSVSWYQQVLGQGPQFIFQYYEKEERGRGNFPDRFSARQFPNYSSELNVNALLLGDSALYLCASSIRAFRDEKLFFGSGTQLSVL.

This clonotype was observed a few times. Here the CDR3 DNA reads TGTGCCAGCAGTCGCACGACTGGCGGACCCGGGGAGCTGTTTTTT. As protein: CASSRTTGGPGELFF. V gene TRBV12-3 or TRBV12-4 combines with J gene TRBJ2-2, with D unclear. With 5 bases removed from V and 6 bases from J, the gap between germline ends came to 16 bases. The CDR3 covers 15 residues.